The rows below give T cell receptor beta chains drawn from one sample of a study of cytomegalovirus exposure and HLA in healthy donors. Clones were read by immunoSEQ multiplex PCR, and TCRdb kept only the in-frame ones, dropping some. Of 100,000 to 150,000 clones in the sample, approximately 92% were seen once. The specimen sequenced was PBMCs. The receptors stem from a woman aged 18-29 years in good health and CMV-seronegative. CDR3s include the opening cysteine and the closing phenylalanine or tryptophan.

v_call: TRBV28; cdr3_aa: CASSLKSGKAMEGYTF
v_call: TRBV6-6; cdr3_aa: CASSPTAWNYGYTF
v_call: TRBV28; cdr3_aa: CASSLELLNTEAFF
v_call: TRBV6-5; cdr3_aa: CASSYSNRNTEVFF
v_call: TRBV5-1; cdr3_aa: CASSWPSGTGAPGELFF
v_call: TRBV18; cdr3_aa: CASSLEGFNTQYF
v_call: TRBV2; cdr3_aa: CASKREGLYEQYF
v_call: TRBV27; cdr3_aa: CASSLSGTGVAQHF
v_call: TRBV2; cdr3_aa: CASSFGGENTEAFF
v_call: TRBV11-2; cdr3_aa: CASSPPPGSGETQYF
v_call: TRBV19; cdr3_aa: CASSIDKGGAQYF
v_call: TRBV30; cdr3_aa: CAWSFWSGGDTEAFF
v_call: TRBV10-1; cdr3_aa: CASSYLAGGGHEQFF
v_call: TRBV18; cdr3_aa: CASSPQGEGNTGELFF
v_call: TRBV4-3; cdr3_aa: CASSQDRSGGIGEQFF
v_call: TRBV12-5; cdr3_aa: CASSTAGGLNEQYF
v_call: TRBV9; cdr3_aa: CASSVSTVTNEKLFF
v_call: TRBV5-3; cdr3_aa: CARSLSWCEQYF
v_call: TRBV11-3; cdr3_aa: CASSLRSEDTEAFF
v_call: TRBV5-6; cdr3_aa: CASSLGIPSRGDEQYF
v_call: TRBV29-1; cdr3_aa: CSATGLANTDTQYF
v_call: TRBV7-6; cdr3_aa: CASSLNRGNQETQYF
v_call: TRBV4-1; cdr3_aa: CASSPSQSSLEDEQFF
v_call: TRBV7-2; cdr3_aa: CASSLGTGEADTQYF
v_call: TRBV7-9; cdr3_aa: CASRTGVRTGELFF
v_call: TRBV5-1; cdr3_aa: CASSLFFGSENTGELFF
v_call: TRBV5-1; cdr3_aa: CASSFLEWEGPVLSGANVLTF
v_call: TRBV6-4; cdr3_aa: CASSPTSGGQETQYF
v_call: TRBV5-8; cdr3_aa: CASSPWDRGNQPQHF
v_call: TRBV4-1; cdr3_aa: CASSQAADTQYF
v_call: TRBV27; cdr3_aa: CASRARDRVYGYTF
v_call: TRBV5-1; cdr3_aa: CASSPNPGETQYF
v_call: TRBV27; cdr3_aa: CASSLSKGLQDNEQFF
v_call: TRBV29-1; cdr3_aa: CSVGEGPEQFF
v_call: TRBV29-1; cdr3_aa: CSVENRGNTEAFF
v_call: TRBV30; cdr3_aa: CAWTGTDTQYF
v_call: TRBV6-1; cdr3_aa: CASSHRVSDTGELFF
v_call: TRBV6-6; cdr3_aa: CASSSWTSGSETQYF
v_call: TRBV5-1; cdr3_aa: CASSRTGTYEQYF
v_call: TRBV6-5; cdr3_aa: CASSYSTGNQPQHF
v_call: TRBV19; cdr3_aa: CASSIIAGSYNEQFF
v_call: TRBV7-2; cdr3_aa: CASSLISGQGFWEQYF
v_call: TRBV6-4; cdr3_aa: CASSSDSSGNTIYF
v_call: TRBV5-1; cdr3_aa: CASSFQGENIQYF
v_call: TRBV5-1; cdr3_aa: CASSLAAGGYNEQFF
v_call: TRBV28; cdr3_aa: CASSLDWAGTQYF
v_call: TRBV5-1; cdr3_aa: CASSVSDKETQYF
v_call: TRBV6-5; cdr3_aa: CASSSIGQGYEQYF
v_call: TRBV4-3; cdr3_aa: CASSPEPGGDEQFF
v_call: TRBV6-5; cdr3_aa: CASRRGQGQGETQYF
v_call: TRBV29-1; cdr3_aa: CSVEDSLDNEQFF
v_call: TRBV4-2; cdr3_aa: CASGQVFFFGGVYEQYF
v_call: TRBV25-1; cdr3_aa: CASSGSGLYQETQYF
v_call: TRBV27; cdr3_aa: CASSLGLASEQYF
v_call: TRBV14; cdr3_aa: CASKGLAMTGELFF
v_call: TRBV7-9; cdr3_aa: CASSLSDRNYGYTF
v_call: TRBV11-2; cdr3_aa: CASSSSRRTGELFF
v_call: TRBV18; cdr3_aa: CASSPRSSATGELFF
v_call: TRBV5-4; cdr3_aa: CASSPGDRINTGELFF